The clone carrying this TCR beta chain was observed a handful of times. Antigen specificity is unknown. Indicated treatment: oral pan-JAK inhibitor, 5-10 mg twice daily. This specimen belongs to a study of CD8+ T cells in alopecia areata. Study conclusions and caveats: Mice showed clearer TCR sharing than patients did, a gap that was possibly HLA-related. It was observed that many expanded lesional clones persisted in scalp and blood during tofacitinib.

RNA, once extracted, was reverse transcribed into cDNA for use as the sequencing template. Profiling relied on immunoSEQ multiplex PCR, and the TCRdb table lists in-frame clones only, not all of them. The sample lists 170,000 or so clones, around three fifths seen once, with 0.91% in the top ten. The specimen was CD4+ T cells sorted from blood, collected at week 4, from a patient treated with tofacitinib. The sequence was obtained from a human donor with alopecia areata.

The CDR3 here is CASSPLRGSETQYF. The DNA of the CDR3 is TGTGCCAGCAGCCCTCTTCGAGGATCGGAGACCCAGTACTTC. The V gene is TRBV11-2, the J gene TRBJ2-5; D is uncertain. This CDR3 spans 14 amino acids. V was pared by 5 bases and J by 5 bases, with 15 bases between. Germline CDR1 is SGHAT and CDR2 is FQNNGV.